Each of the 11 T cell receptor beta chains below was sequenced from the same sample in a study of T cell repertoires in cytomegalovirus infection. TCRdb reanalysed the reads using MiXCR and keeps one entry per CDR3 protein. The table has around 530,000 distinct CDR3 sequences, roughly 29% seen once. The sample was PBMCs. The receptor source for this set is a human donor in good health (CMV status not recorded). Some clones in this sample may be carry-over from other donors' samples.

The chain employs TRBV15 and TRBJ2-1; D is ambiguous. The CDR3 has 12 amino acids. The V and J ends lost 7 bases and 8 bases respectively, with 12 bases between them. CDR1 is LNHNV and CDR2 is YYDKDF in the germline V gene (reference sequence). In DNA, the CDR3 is TGTGCCACCACTCTAGTGGGCGATGAGCAGTTCTTC. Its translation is CATTLVGDEQFF.

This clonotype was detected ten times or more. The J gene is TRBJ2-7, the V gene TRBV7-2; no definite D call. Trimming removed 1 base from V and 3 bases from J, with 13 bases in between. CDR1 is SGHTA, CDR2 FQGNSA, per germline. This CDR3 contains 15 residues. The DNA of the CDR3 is TGTGCCAGCAGCTTAGTAGGAAGTATAAACTACGAGCAGTACTTC. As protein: CASSLVGSINYEQYF.

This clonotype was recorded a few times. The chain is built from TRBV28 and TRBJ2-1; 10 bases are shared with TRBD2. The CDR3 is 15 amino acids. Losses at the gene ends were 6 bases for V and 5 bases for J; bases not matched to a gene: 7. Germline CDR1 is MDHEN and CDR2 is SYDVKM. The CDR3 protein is CASSAGTSVHNEQFF. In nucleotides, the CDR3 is TGTGCCAGCAGCGCCGGGACTAGCGTCCACAATGAGCAGTTCTTC.

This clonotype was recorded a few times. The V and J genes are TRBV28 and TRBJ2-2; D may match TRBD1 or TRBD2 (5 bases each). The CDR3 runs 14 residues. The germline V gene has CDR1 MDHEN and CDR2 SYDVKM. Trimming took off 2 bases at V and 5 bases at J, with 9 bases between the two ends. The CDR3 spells CASSLQGVTGELFF. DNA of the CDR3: TGTGCCAGCAGTTTACAGGGAGTTACCGGGGAGCTGTTTTTT.

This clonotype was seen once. The CDR3 region has the DNA TGTGCCAGCAGTTTACGGGCAGCCTCTGGAAACACCATATATTTT. It yields the protein CASSLRAASGNTIYF. The chain combines TRBV12-3 or TRBV12-4 with TRBJ1-3; D gene unclear. CDR3 size: 15 residues. Trimming left V 2 bases short and J 0 bases short, with 8 bases between.

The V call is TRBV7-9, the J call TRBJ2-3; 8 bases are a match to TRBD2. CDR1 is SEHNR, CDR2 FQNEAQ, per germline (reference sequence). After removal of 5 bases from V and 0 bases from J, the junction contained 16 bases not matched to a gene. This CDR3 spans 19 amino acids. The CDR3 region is CASSPRVVSGTRSTDTQYF. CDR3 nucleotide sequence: TGTGCCAGCAGCCCCAGGGTTGTTAGCGGGACCCGCAGCACAGATACGCAGTATTTT.

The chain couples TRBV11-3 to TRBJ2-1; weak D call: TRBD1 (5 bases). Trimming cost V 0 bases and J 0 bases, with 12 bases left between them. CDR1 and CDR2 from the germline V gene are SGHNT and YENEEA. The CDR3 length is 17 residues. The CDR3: CASSLDRGPSSYNEQFF. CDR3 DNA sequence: TGTGCCAGCAGCTTAGATAGGGGCCCGAGCTCCTACAATGAGCAGTTCTTC.

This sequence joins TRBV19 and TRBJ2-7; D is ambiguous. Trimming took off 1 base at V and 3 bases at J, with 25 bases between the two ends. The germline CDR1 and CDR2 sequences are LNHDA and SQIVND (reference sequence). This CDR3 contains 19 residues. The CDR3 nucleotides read TGTGCCAGTAGTATAGCCCGACGTCCAATAGGCGGCAGCTTCTACGAGCAGTACGTC. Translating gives CASSIARRPIGGSFYEQYV.

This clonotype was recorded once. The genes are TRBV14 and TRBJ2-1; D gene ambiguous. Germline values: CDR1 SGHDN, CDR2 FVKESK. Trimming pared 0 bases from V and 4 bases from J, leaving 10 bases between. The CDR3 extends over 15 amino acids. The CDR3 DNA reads TGTGCCAGCAGCCAAGAGAGGACGCTATACAATGAGCAGTTCTTC. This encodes CASSQERTLYNEQFF.

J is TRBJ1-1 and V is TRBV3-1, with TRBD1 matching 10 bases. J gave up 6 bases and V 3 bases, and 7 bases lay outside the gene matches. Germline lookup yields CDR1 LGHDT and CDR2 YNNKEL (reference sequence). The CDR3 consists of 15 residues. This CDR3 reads CASSQPTGGKAEAFF. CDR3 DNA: TGTGCCAGCAGCCAGCCGACAGGGGGCAAGGCTGAAGCTTTCTTT.

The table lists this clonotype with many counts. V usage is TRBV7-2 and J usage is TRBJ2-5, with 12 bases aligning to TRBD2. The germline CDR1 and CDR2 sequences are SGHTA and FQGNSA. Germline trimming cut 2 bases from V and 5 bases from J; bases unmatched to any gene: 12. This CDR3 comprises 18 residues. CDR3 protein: CASSLIRTSGIRKETQYF. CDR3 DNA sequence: TGTGCCAGCAGCTTAATCCGGACTAGCGGGATAAGGAAGGAGACCCAGTACTTC.